The present TCR beta chain was sequenced within a study of OX40 agonist ivuxolimab in advanced cancers. Across the study: Patients got intravenous ivuxolimab at 0.01 to 10 mg/kg every 2 weeks. Whole-study findings and limits: Fewer expanded clones were found on average in CD4+ than in CD8+ T cells. The work left the antigen specificity of expanded peripheral T cells undetermined.

In this sample, this clone turned up once. As yet, its antigen is unknown. This CDR3 contains 15 residues. Germline loops: CDR1 MNHNY, CDR2 SVGAGI (reference sequence). The J segment lost 3 bases and the V segment lost 5 bases, leaving 6 bases of the junction unmatched. The table came from immunoSEQ multiplex PCR; TCRdb's copy has only in-frame clones and leaves some out. The sample holds some 32,000 clones, roughly 84% seen once. The sequence was collected from an adult with an advanced solid tumor such as melanoma, head and neck, liver or kidney cancer. This chain uses TRBV6-6 with TRBJ2-7, with 11 bases lining up with TRBD1. The sample was CD4+ or CD8+ T cells sorted from blood, taken in a trial of the OX40 agonist ivuxolimab. CDR3 protein: CASSGGTGGNYEQYF. The CDR3 DNA reads TGTGCCAGCAGTGGCGGGACAGGGGGAAACTACGAGCAGTACTTC.